A single sample gave rise to the 3 T cell receptor beta chains below, sequenced in a study of T cell responses to AZD1222 COVID-19 vaccine. The data were produced by immunoSEQ multiplex PCR, yet TCRdb's version contains in-frame clones alone and is incomplete. The sample includes around 79,000 clones, approximately 89% seen only once; the top ten take less than 20%. The source material was peripheral blood, sampled on day 0 of AZD1222 vaccination. Every receptor here comes from an adult in good health.

The count of this clone is one. The chain recombines TRBV7-2 with TRBJ2-7, with D perhaps TRBD1 (5 bases). The CDR3 extends over 15 amino acids. V was shortened by 5 bases and J by 4 bases, with 18 bases between the two germline ends. Looked up from germline, CDR1 is SGHTA and CDR2 is FQGNSA. In nucleotides, the CDR3 is TGTGCCAGCAGCCCCCAGGGCGAAACGACGTACGAGCAGTACTTC. Protein: CASSPQGETTYEQYF.

The chain has TRBV4-3 and TRBJ1-1; D ambiguous. V was shortened by 1 base and J by 1 base, with 4 bases between the two germline ends. This CDR3 spans 13 amino acids. Germline V gene data show CDR1 as LGHNA and CDR2 as YSLEER. CDR3 coding DNA: TGCGCCAGCAGCCAAGGAGAGAACACTGAAGCTTTCTTT. Encoded protein: CASSQGENTEAFF.

This chain joins TRBV2 and TRBJ2-2; D remains ambiguous. CDR3 length equals 14 residues. Germline V gene data show CDR1 as SNHLY and CDR2 as FYNNEI. The ends were cut back, 2 bases at V and 2 bases at J, with 6 bases in the middle. CDR3 sequence reads: CASSERPNTGELFF. The CDR3 DNA follows: TGTGCCAGCAGTGAACGCCCTAACACCGGGGAGCTGTTTTTT.